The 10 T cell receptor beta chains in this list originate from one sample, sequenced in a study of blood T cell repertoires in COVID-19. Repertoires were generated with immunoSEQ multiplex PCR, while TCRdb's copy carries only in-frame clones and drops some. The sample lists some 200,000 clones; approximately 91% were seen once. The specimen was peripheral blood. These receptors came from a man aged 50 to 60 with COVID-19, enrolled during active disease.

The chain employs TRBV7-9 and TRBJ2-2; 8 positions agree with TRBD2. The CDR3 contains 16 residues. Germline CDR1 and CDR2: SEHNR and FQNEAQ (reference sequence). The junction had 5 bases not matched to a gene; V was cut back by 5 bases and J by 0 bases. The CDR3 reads CASSPPGLANTGELFF. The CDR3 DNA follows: TGTGCCAGCAGCCCGCCGGGACTAGCGAACACCGGGGAGCTGTTTTTT.

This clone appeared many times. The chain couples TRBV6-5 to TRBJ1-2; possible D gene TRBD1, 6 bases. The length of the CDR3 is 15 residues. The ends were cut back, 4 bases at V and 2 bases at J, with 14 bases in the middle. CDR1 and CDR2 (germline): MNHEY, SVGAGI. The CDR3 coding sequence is TGTGCCAGCAGTTTCAGCCGGGACACAAACTATGGCTACACCTTC. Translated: CASSFSRDTNYGYTF.

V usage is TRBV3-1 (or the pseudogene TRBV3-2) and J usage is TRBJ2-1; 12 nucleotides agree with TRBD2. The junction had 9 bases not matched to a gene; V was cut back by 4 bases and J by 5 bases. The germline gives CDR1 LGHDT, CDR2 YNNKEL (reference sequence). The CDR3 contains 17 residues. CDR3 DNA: TGTGCCAGCAGCCCCCAAAAAACTAGCGGGAGGAACAATGAGCAGTTCTTC. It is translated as CASSPQKTSGRNNEQFF.

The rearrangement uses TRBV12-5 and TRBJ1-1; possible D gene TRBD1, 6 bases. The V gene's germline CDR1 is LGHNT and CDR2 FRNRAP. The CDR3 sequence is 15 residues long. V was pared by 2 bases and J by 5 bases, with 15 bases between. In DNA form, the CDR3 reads TGTGCTAGTGGTTTGTCCGTGACAGGAACAACTGAAGCTTTCTTT. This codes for CASGLSVTGTTEAFF.

The CDR3 nucleotides read TGCAGCGCAGCCTCCGGGACAGGGACGCACGAGCAGTACTTC. Its protein is CSAASGTGTHEQYF. The V gene is TRBV29-1, the J gene TRBJ2-7; TRBD1 aligns across 9 bases. This CDR3 is 14 amino acids long. Losses at the gene ends were 7 bases for V and 5 bases for J; bases not matched to a gene: 12. Looked up from germline, CDR1 is SQVTM and CDR2 is ANQGSEA.

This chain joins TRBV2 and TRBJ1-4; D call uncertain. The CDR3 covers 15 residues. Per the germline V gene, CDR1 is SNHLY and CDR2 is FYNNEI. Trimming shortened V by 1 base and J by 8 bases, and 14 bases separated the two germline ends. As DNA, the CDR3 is TGTGCCAGCAGTGAAGGAAGAGGACCTAGCGAAAAACTGTTTTTT. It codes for CASSEGRGPSEKLFF.

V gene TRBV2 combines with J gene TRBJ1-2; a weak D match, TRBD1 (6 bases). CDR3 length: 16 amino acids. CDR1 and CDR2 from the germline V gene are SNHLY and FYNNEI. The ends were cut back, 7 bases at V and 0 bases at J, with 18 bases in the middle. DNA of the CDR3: TGTGCCAGCACCCGGGACACCAACGATGCTAACTATGGCTACACCTTC. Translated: CASTRDTNDANYGYTF.

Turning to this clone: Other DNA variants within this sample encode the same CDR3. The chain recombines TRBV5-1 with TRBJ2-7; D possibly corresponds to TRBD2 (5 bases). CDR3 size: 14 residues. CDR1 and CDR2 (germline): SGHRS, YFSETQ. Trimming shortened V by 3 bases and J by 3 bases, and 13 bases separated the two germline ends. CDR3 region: CASSYPREGYEQYF. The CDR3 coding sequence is TGCGCCAGCAGCTACCCCCGAGAGGGCTACGAGCAGTACTTC.

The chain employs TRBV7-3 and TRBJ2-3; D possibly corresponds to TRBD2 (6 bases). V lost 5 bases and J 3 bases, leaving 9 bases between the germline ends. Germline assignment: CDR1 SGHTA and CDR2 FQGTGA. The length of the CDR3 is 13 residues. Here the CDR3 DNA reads TGTGCCAGCAGCAGCGGGTGGACAGATACGCAGTATTTT. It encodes CASSSGWTDTQYF.

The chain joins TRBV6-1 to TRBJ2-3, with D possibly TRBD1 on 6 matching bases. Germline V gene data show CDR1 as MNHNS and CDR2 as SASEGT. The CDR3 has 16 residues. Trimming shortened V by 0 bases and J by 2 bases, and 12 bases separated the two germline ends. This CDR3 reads CASSEAPGDNTDTQYF. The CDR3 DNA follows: TGTGCCAGCAGTGAAGCGCCAGGGGATAACACAGATACGCAGTATTTT.